The 5 T cell receptor beta chains given below trace back to one sample, sequenced in a study. Each CDR3 protein gets one entry after TCRdb re-called the 5' RACE reads with MiXCR. The sample has roughly 54,000 distinct CDR3 sequences, roughly 15% seen once; the top ten hold under 2.5%. Material for sequencing was naive CD4+ T cells sorted from blood. Noted subset: naive CD4+ T cells, CD4+CD45RA+CD25-. These receptors originate from a female donor with breast cancer.

This clonotype appeared many times. The V and J genes are TRBV6-5 and TRBJ1-3, with 7 bases lining up with TRBD1. CDR1 is MNHEY, CDR2 SVGAGI, per germline. V shed 5 bases, J shed 4 bases, and the junction held 11 bases outside the gene matches. The CDR3 covers 16 residues. The CDR3 nucleotides read TGTGCCAGCAGTCCGAGGACCAGGGGGGTAGGAAACACCATATATTTT. Translation gives CASSPRTRGVGNTIYF.

There are a few counts of this clonotype. This chain connects TRBV20-1 to TRBJ2-5; D is uncertain. Trimming stripped 5 bases from V and 1 base from J, with 20 bases between. CDR1 and CDR2 (germline): DFQATT, SNEGSKA (reference sequence). This CDR3 is built from 16 residues. CDR3 amino acids: CSAPTLSVGSQETQYF. The CDR3 bases are TGCAGTGCTCCTACCCTTTCGGTTGGGTCCCAAGAGACCCAGTACTTC.

The chain carries TRBV5-5 and TRBJ1-2; TRBD1 is a possible D gene (5 bases). V was cut by 3 bases and J by 6 bases, with 12 bases left in between. Germline CDR1 is SGHKS and CDR2 is YYEKEE (reference sequence). The CDR3 is made up of 13 amino acids. As DNA, the CDR3 is TGTGCCAGCAGCTCTCTGGGGCTAAATGGCTACACCTTC. This gives the protein CASSSLGLNGYTF.

This clonotype was recorded a few times. J is TRBJ1-5 and V is TRBV28; perhaps TRBD1 as D (6 bases). The CDR3 runs 15 residues. The ends were cut back, 10 bases at V and 4 bases at J, with 20 bases in the middle. Germline CDR1 reads MDHEN; CDR2 reads SYDVKM. This CDR3 reads CAIQEGGRVNQPQHF. DNA of the CDR3: TGTGCCATCCAGGAGGGGGGGCGGGTAAATCAGCCCCAGCATTTT.

The V call is TRBV10-3, the J call TRBJ1-1, with 8 positions matching TRBD1. This CDR3 has 20 amino acids. The junction had 19 bases not matched to a gene; V was cut back by 4 bases and J by 0 bases. The germline V gene encodes CDR1 ENHRY and CDR2 SYGVKD. Here the CDR3 reads CAISAPRQGLPHLMNTEAFF. CDR3 bases: TGTGCCATCAGTGCCCCCCGACAGGGGCTCCCTCATTTAATGAACACTGAAGCTTTCTTT.